The sequence of this TCR beta chain was determined in a study of T cells in Graves' hyperthyroidism and ophthalmopathy. Whole-study context: Staff took peripheral blood when the initial diagnosis was made, before any treatment began. Study findings and constraints: Ophthalmopathy cases were set apart from stable hyperthyroidism by a 13 V-J model.

In its sample, this clonotype was seen a few times. Its antigen is not identified. This CDR3 has 14 residues. Germline CDR1 and CDR2: SGHDT and YYEEEE. Losses at the gene ends were 4 bases for V and 10 bases for J; bases not matched to a gene: 6. It was RNA transcripts that yielded the amplified TCR beta CDR3 regions. The primer set for the first-round RT-PCR of the TCR CDR3 was HTBI. MiXCR, run by TCRdb on the multiplex PCR reads, gives a single entry per CDR3 protein. The table records some 420,000 distinct CDR3 sequences, approximately 14% of them present only once. The authors deemed Graves' hyperthyroidism stable absent ophthalmopathy progression within 18 months. Uncontrolled infection, other autoimmune disease, pregnancy or lactation excluded patients.

The J gene is TRBJ1-4, the V gene TRBV5-6; 11 positions match TRBD1. This clonotype originated in a young woman with Graves' hyperthyroidism. The sample was blood. CDR3 sequence reads: CASSNRDRGGKLFF. The CDR3 nucleotides are TGTGCCAGCAGCAACCGGGACAGGGGGGGAAAACTGTTTTTT.